This T cell receptor (beta chain) was recorded in a study of CD8 T cells in ankylosing spondylitis. Study-level results: A TCR beta motif made of fewer than 10 highly homologous variants seemed typical of ankylosing spondylitis blood.

TCRdb called the 5' RACE reads again in MiXCR, with one record for every CDR3 protein. This sample has about 140,000 distinct CDR3 sequences, with roughly a third found just once. Trimming left V 2 bases short and J 10 bases short, with 17 bases between. The CDR3 loop spans 14 amino acids. For this clonotype: Its specificity is unknown.

The chain couples TRBV12-3 or TRBV12-4 to TRBJ1-1; D might be TRBD1 (5 bases). The sequence derives from a male donor with ankylosing spondylitis. Sequencing input: synovial fluid, either unsorted or a sorted T cell fraction (not recorded which). CDR3 sequence reads: CASSLSTSGGTAFF. CDR3 in DNA: TGTGCCAGCAGTTTATCCACGTCTGGGGGGACAGCTTTCTTT.